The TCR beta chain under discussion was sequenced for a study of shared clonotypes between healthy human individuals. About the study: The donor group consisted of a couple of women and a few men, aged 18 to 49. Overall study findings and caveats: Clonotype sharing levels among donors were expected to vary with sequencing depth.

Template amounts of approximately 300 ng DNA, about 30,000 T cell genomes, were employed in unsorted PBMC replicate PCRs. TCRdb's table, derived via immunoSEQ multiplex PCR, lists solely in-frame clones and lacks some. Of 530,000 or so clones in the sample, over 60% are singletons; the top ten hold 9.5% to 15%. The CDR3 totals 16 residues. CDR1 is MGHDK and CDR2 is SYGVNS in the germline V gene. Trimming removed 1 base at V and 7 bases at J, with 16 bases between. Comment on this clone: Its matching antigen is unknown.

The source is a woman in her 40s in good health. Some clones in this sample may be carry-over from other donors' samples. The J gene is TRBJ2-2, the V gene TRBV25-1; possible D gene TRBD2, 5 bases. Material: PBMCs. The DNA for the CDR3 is TGTGCCAGCAGTGAATCCCCGGCTAGCTGGGGCGGGGAGCTGTTTTTT. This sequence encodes CASSESPASWGGELFF.